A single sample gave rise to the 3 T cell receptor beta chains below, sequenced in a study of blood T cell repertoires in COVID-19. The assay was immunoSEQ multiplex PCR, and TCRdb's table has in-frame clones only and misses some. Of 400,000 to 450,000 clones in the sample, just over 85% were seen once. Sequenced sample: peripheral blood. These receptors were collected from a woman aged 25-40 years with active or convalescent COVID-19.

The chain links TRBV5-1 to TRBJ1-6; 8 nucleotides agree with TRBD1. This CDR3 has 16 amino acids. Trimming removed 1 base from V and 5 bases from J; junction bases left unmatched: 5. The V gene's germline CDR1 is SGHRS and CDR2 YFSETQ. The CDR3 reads CASSLTGGPDNSPLHF. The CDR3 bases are TGCGCCAGCAGCTTGACAGGGGGGCCAGATAATTCACCCCTCCACTTT. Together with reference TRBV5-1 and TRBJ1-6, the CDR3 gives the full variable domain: KAGVTQTPRYLIKTRGQQVTLSCSPISGHRSVSWYQQTPGQGLQFLFEYFSETQRNKGNFPGRFSGRQFSNSRSEMNVSTLELGDSALYLCASSLTGGPDNSPLHFGNGTRLTVT.

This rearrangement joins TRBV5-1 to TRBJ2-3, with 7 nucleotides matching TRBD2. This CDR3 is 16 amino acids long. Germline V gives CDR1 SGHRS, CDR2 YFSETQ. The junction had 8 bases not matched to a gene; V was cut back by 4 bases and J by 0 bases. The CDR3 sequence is CASSPGLSASTDTQYF. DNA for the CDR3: TGCGCCAGCAGCCCGGGACTATCGGCAAGCACAGATACGCAGTATTTT. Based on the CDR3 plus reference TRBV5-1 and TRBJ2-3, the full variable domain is KAGVTQTPRYLIKTRGQQVTLSCSPISGHRSVSWYQQTPGQGLQFLFEYFSETQRNKGNFPGRFSGRQFSNSRSEMNVSTLELGDSALYLCASSPGLSASTDTQYFGPGTRLTVL.

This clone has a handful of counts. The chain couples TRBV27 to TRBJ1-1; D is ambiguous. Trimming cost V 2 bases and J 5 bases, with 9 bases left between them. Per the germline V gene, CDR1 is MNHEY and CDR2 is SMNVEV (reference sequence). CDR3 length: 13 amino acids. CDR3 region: CASSLSEATEAFF. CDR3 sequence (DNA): TGTGCCAGCAGTTTAAGTGAGGCGACTGAAGCTTTCTTT.